Following are 27 T cell receptor beta chains from one sample sequenced in a study of human T cells and chemical hapten exposure. MiXCR was run by TCRdb on the RACE reads, yielding one entry per CDR3 protein. Among approximately 400,000 distinct CDR3 sequences listed, 4% to 6% were seen once. This sample's time point: pre-sensitization, week 0. Treatment denoted: therapeutic diphenylcyclopropenone sensitization with weekly scalp DPC. The material sequenced was whole blood, taken in connection with sensitization to the hapten diphenylcyclopropenone (DPC). These receptors were obtained from a woman in her forties or fifties with alopecia areata. Some clones in this sample may be carry-over from other donors' samples.

This chain joins TRBV20-1 and TRBJ2-3; 9 bases agree with TRBD2. Looked up from germline, CDR1 is DFQATT and CDR2 is SNEGSKA (reference sequence). The trim removed 1 base at V and 4 bases at J, leaving 6 bases unmatched. The CDR3 spans 15 residues. DNA of the CDR3: TGCAGTGCTAGAGGGGCTAGCGGGATCGCAGATACGCAGTATTTT. Protein sequence: CSARGASGIADTQYF.

This clonotype was seen a handful of times. The chain uses TRBV20-1 and TRBJ1-1, with no clear D. The CDR3 consists of 14 residues. CDR1 and CDR2 (germline): DFQATT, SNEGSKA (reference sequence). V was trimmed by 3 bases and J by 0 bases, leaving 11 bases between them. CDR3: CSASHGPMNTEAFF. CDR3 DNA: TGCAGTGCTAGTCACGGACCCATGAACACTGAAGCTTTCTTT.

As concerns this clonotype: A much larger clone differs from this one at a single base, so this may be a read error. CDR3 in DNA: TGTGCCAGCAGCTGGTCCCCCTTGACTAGCTACAATGAGCAGTTCTTC. Its translation is CASSWSPLTSYNEQFF. This chain links TRBV7-9 with TRBJ2-1; TRBD2 is a possible D gene (6 bases). V lost 4 bases, J lost 3 bases, and 16 bases lay in between. Per the germline V gene, CDR1 is SEHNR and CDR2 is FQNEAQ (reference sequence). The CDR3 has 16 amino acids. The variable domain in full, with the rest retrieved from reference TRBV7-9 and TRBJ2-1, is DTGVSQNPRHKITKRGQNVTFRCDPISEHNRLYWYRQTLGQGPEFLTYFQNEAQLEKSRLLSDRFSAERPKGSFSTLEIQRTEQGDSAMYLCASSWSPLTSYNEQFFGPGTRLTVL.

The chain links TRBV20-1 to TRBJ1-6, with D possibly matching TRBD1 (6 bases). This CDR3 is 16 amino acids long. The germline gives CDR1 DFQATT, CDR2 SNEGSKA (reference sequence). V was shortened by 1 base and J by 7 bases, with 17 bases between the two germline ends. CDR3 DNA: TGCAGTGCTAGAGCAGGTGGGCAGGGGTACAATTCACCCCTCCACTTT. This gives the protein CSARAGGQGYNSPLHF.

This clonotype has only a few counts. V and J are TRBV4-1 and TRBJ1-1; tentatively, D is TRBD1 (6 bases). The CDR3 loop spans 14 amino acids. Germline loops: CDR1 MGHRA, CDR2 YSYEKL. The V end was cut by 3 bases, the J end by 1 base, with 9 bases between. The DNA for the CDR3 is TGCGCCAGCAGCCAGAGACAGGAGAACACTGAAGCTTTCTTT. It encodes CASSQRQENTEAFF.

This chain joins TRBV18 and TRBJ1-1; TRBD1 agrees at 8 bases. V lost 0 bases and J lost 11; bases outside the gene matches: 5. CDR3 size: 13 residues. Germline V gene sequence: CDR1 KGHSH, CDR2 LQKENI. CDR3 DNA sequence: TGTGCCAGCTCACCACCGATGACAGGGGACGCTTTCTTT. Translated: CASSPPMTGDAFF.

In its sample, this clonotype was seen a few times. V usage is TRBV12-3 or TRBV12-4 and J usage is TRBJ1-1; D is uncertain. V was trimmed by 2 bases and J by 4 bases, leaving 11 bases between them. The CDR3 extends over 14 amino acids. CDR3 bases: TGTGCCAGCAGTTTATTTTTAGATGGCACTGAAGCTTTCTTT. Its protein is CASSLFLDGTEAFF.

This clonotype was counted ten times or more. This chain links TRBV3-1 with TRBJ1-2; 8 bases line up with TRBD1. The CDR3 has 16 residues. With 5 bases clipped from V and 4 bases from J, the junction kept 12 bases outside the gene matches. The germline V gene has CDR1 LGHDT and CDR2 YNNKEL (reference sequence). The CDR3 loop reads CASSFRVGTGIYGYTF. The CDR3 DNA reads as TGTGCCAGCAGCTTCCGAGTGGGGACAGGCATCTATGGCTACACCTTC.

This clonotype has a handful of counts. J is TRBJ2-3 and V is TRBV9, with D hard to call. Germline loops: CDR1 SGDLS, CDR2 YYNGEE. The CDR3 has 14 amino acids. Trimming removed 0 bases from V and 5 bases from J, with 10 bases in between. CDR3 DNA sequence: TGTGCCAGCAGCGTAGGCTACACACAAGATACGCAGTATTTT. Encoded protein: CASSVGYTQDTQYF.

V gene TRBV2 combines with J gene TRBJ2-5; D assignment may be TRBD1 or TRBD2 (5 bases each). V lost 10 bases to trimming and J lost 2 bases, with 17 bases between them. CDR3 length: 14 residues. Germline-derived CDR1 and CDR2 are SNHLY and FYNNEI. This CDR3 reads CATEERGRQETQYF. The CDR3 DNA follows: TGTGCCACAGAGGAGAGGGGCAGGCAAGAGACCCAGTACTTC.

This clonotype occurred many times. This chain joins TRBV12-3 or TRBV12-4 and TRBJ1-3; D gene uncertain. The CDR3 runs 13 residues. V lost 3 bases to trimming and J lost 2 bases, with 5 bases between them. The CDR3 region is CASSFGPGNTIYF. Here the CDR3 DNA reads TGTGCCAGCAGTTTTGGGCCTGGAAACACCATATATTTT.

The sample holds many counts of this clonotype. The chain carries TRBV29-1 and TRBJ2-3; weak D call: TRBD2 (6 bases). The germline V gene has CDR1 SQVTM and CDR2 ANQGSEA. V was clipped by 4 bases and J by 5 bases, with 10 bases between them. This CDR3 is 12 amino acids long. The CDR3 bases are TGCAGCGTTGCGTCGGGGGAAGATACGCAGTATTTT. Translated, it gives CSVASGEDTQYF.

Remarks on this clonotype: One end of the junction is discordant with germline, which a read error may explain. The chain is built from TRBV20-1 and TRBJ1-5; D might be TRBD1 (6 bases). Per germline, CDR1 DFQATT and CDR2 SNEGSKA (reference sequence). The CDR3 length is 13 residues. The CDR3 region is CSARETGYSLEDF. In nucleotides, the CDR3 is TGCAGTGCTAGAGAAACAGGGTATTCCCTTGAAGATTTT.

This clonotype has at least ten counts. The chain links TRBV27 to TRBJ1-1; D remains unclear. The CDR3 totals 13 residues. With 3 bases removed from V and 4 bases from J, the gap between germline ends came to 9 bases. Germline values: CDR1 MNHEY, CDR2 SMNVEV (reference sequence). The CDR3, as DNA: TGTGCCAGCAGTTTTAGAGAAGGCACTGAAGCTTTCTTT. Translating it yields CASSFREGTEAFF.

The chain carries TRBV20-1 and TRBJ2-7; a weak D match, TRBD2 (7 bases). Germline V gene data show CDR1 as DFQATT and CDR2 as SNEGSKA (reference sequence). This CDR3 is 15 amino acids long. The germline V and J ends were trimmed by 0 bases and 7 bases, with 19 bases remaining between them. The CDR3 DNA is TGCAGTGCTAGAGACCCGGGGGGCGGAGCGAGGGAGCAGTACTTC. This translates into CSARDPGGGAREQYF.

This chain links TRBV14 with TRBJ1-1, with 7 bases aligning to TRBD1. The CDR3 totals 15 residues. Trimming cost V 1 base and J 1 base; bases outside gene matches: 3. Germline lookup yields CDR1 SGHDN and CDR2 FVKESK. The CDR3 coding sequence is TGTGCCAGCAGCCAAGGCGGGACAGCGAACACTGAAGCTTTCTTT. It encodes CASSQGGTANTEAFF.

At least ten counts were recorded for this clonotype. The rearrangement links TRBV2 to TRBJ2-6; 9 bases align to TRBD1. V dropped 5 bases and J dropped 0; count of bases not matched to a gene: 5. Per the germline V gene, CDR1 is SNHLY and CDR2 is FYNNEI. This CDR3 region has 17 residues. CDR3 sequence: CASSPGQGNSGANVLTF. The CDR3 DNA follows: TGTGCCAGCAGTCCTGGACAGGGGAACTCTGGGGCCAACGTCCTGACTTTC.

This clonotype occurred many times. The chain recombines TRBV2 with TRBJ2-1, with 9 nucleotides matching TRBD2. With V trimmed by 5 bases and J by 7 bases, 9 bases remained unmatched. The CDR3 extends over 15 amino acids. Germline V gene lookup returns CDR1 SNHLY and CDR2 FYNNEI. CDR3 sequence: CASSPLAGEANEQFF. DNA of the CDR3: TGTGCCAGCAGTCCCTTAGCGGGAGAGGCAAATGAGCAGTTCTTC.

This clonotype was counted ten times or more. This rearrangement joins TRBV19 to TRBJ2-1, with no clear D. The CDR3 spans 14 residues. The V and J ends lost 3 bases and 4 bases respectively, with 10 bases between them. Germline V gene sequence: CDR1 LNHDA, CDR2 SQIVND (reference sequence). The CDR3 DNA reads TGTGCCAGTAGTATCGCTATGGGGTACAATGAGCAGTTCTTC. This gives the protein CASSIAMGYNEQFF.

In this sample, this clonotype turned up a few times. This sequence joins TRBV6-5 and TRBJ1-1; D possibly corresponds to TRBD1 (5 bases). The V end lost 8 bases, the J end lost 5 bases, and 15 bases lay between the germline ends. Germline V gene lookup returns CDR1 MNHEY and CDR2 SVGAGI. This CDR3 contains 13 residues. The CDR3 protein is CASAVVGGTEAFF. DNA for the CDR3: TGTGCCAGCGCAGTAGTTGGGGGGACTGAAGCTTTCTTT.

This clonotype occurred many times. The rearrangement joins TRBV7-2 to TRBJ1-6; 8 nucleotides agree with TRBD1. Germline V gene data show CDR1 as SGHTA and CDR2 as FQGNSA. The CDR3 is made up of 17 amino acids. V lost 5 bases to trimming and J lost 10 bases; unmatched junction nucleotides: 16. Here the CDR3 reads CASSQTLRTGKDSPLHF. CDR3 nucleotides: TGTGCCAGCAGCCAGACCCTACGGACAGGGAAAGACTCACCCCTCCACTTT.

This clonotype was observed a handful of times. The chain joins TRBV20-1 to TRBJ1-1; the D gene is possibly TRBD1 (5 bases). V lost 1 base and J 1 base, leaving 10 bases between the germline ends. Germline CDR1 DFQATT, CDR2 SNEGSKA (reference sequence). This CDR3 is built from 14 residues. The CDR3 DNA reads TGCAGTGCTAGAGGAAGGGGCAAGAACACTGAAGCTTTCTTT. Its protein is CSARGRGKNTEAFF.

This clonotype was seen repeatedly, ten times or more. The rearrangement uses TRBV14 and TRBJ2-7, with a possible D match to TRBD1 (6 bases). V was pared by 5 bases and J by 12 bases, with 20 bases between. CDR1 SGHDN and CDR2 FVKESK come from the germline V gene. The CDR3 has 13 residues. The CDR3 DNA reads TGTGCCAGCAGCAGATGGACAGAGCCTGTCGCGTACTTC. Its protein is CASSRWTEPVAYF.

This clonotype appeared a few times. This sequence joins TRBV7-9 and TRBJ2-1; TRBD1 aligns across 10 bases. V lost 5 bases, J lost 6 bases, and 4 bases stayed unmatched. The V gene's germline CDR1 is SEHNR and CDR2 FQNEAQ (reference sequence). The CDR3 extends over 14 amino acids. The CDR3 DNA reads TGTGCCAGCAGCCCTTGGACAGGGGGCAATGAGCAGTTCTTC. It is translated as CASSPWTGGNEQFF.

J is TRBJ1-6 and V is TRBV7-8; unclear D gene. The CDR3 sequence is 17 residues long. The germline V gene encodes CDR1 SGHVS and CDR2 FQNEAQ. The V and J ends lost 5 bases and 0 bases respectively, with 14 bases between them. The chain's CDR3 is CASSLLAASSYNSPLHF. The CDR3 coding sequence is TGTGCCAGCAGCCTCCTCGCAGCTAGCTCCTATAATTCACCCCTCCACTTT.

This clonotype was observed a handful of times. V gene TRBV6-5 combines with J gene TRBJ2-1; 8 bases match TRBD2. This CDR3 comprises 17 residues. Germline loops: CDR1 MNHEY, CDR2 SVGAGI. The trim removed 5 bases at V and 10 bases at J, leaving 19 bases unmatched. This CDR3 is CASSRLTSGNSAREQFF. In DNA form, the CDR3 reads TGTGCCAGCAGTCGACTCACTAGCGGCAACTCCGCGCGGGAGCAGTTCTTC.

This clonotype has a count of ten or more. The chain combines TRBV28 with TRBJ2-5; D is uncertain. This CDR3 is 12 amino acids long. Trimming took off 5 bases at V and 4 bases at J, with 8 bases between the two ends. The germline V gene encodes CDR1 MDHEN and CDR2 SYDVKM. DNA of the CDR3: TGTGCCAGCAGTATCCTGAGAGAGACCCAGTACTTC. Amino acids: CASSILRETQYF.